These 24 T cell receptor beta chains were all obtained from the same sample, sequenced in a study of cytomegalovirus exposure and HLA in healthy donors. The PCR used 60 Vbeta and 13 Jbeta primers. Profiled with immunoSEQ multiplex PCR; TCRdb holds only in-frame clones, not every one. The sample carries 65,000 to 85,000 clones, 78% recorded once. Material for sequencing was PBMCs. The receptors here all came from a woman between 40 and 50 years old in good health and CMV-seropositive.

This chain joins TRBV19 and TRBJ1-2; D may be TRBD1 (6 bases). Germline loops: CDR1 LNHDA, CDR2 SQIVND (reference sequence). CDR3 size: 15 residues. Trimming removed 9 bases at V and 0 bases at J, with 17 bases between. CDR3 bases: TGTGCCAGCCAGAGGACAGAATGGGCTAACTATGGCTACACCTTC. This codes for CASQRTEWANYGYTF.

This clone was observed a handful of times. V usage is TRBV28 and J usage is TRBJ2-5; the D gene is possibly TRBD1 (6 bases). V was shortened by 5 bases and J by 4 bases, with 23 bases between the two germline ends. Germline CDR1 MDHEN, CDR2 SYDVKM. The CDR3 covers 17 residues. The CDR3 DNA is TGTGCCAGCAGTCCACCATCACAGGGAAGGGTCCGAGAGACCCAGTACTTC. It yields the protein CASSPPSQGRVRETQYF.

The chain recombines TRBV10-3 with TRBJ1-1; D might be TRBD1 (5 bases). The V end was cut by 8 bases, the J end by 5 bases, with 9 bases between. Germline V gives CDR1 ENHRY, CDR2 SYGVKD. CDR3 length: 11 residues. The CDR3 DNA reads as TGTGCCATCGGGGGGGGAACTGAAGCTTTCTTT. Amino acid sequence: CAIGGGTEAFF.

The chain links TRBV15 to TRBJ1-5, with 7 nucleotides matching TRBD1. J was trimmed by 6 bases and V by 3 bases; bases with no gene match: 5. This CDR3 comprises 14 residues. CDR1 LNHNV and CDR2 YYDKDF come from the germline V gene (reference sequence). DNA of the CDR3: TGTGCCACCAGCAGCGGGACAGTCATTCAGCCCCAGCATTTT. It encodes CATSSGTVIQPQHF.

The chain combines TRBV7-8 with TRBJ2-7; 8 nucleotides align to TRBD2. CDR3 length: 15 amino acids. Germline CDR1 SGHVS, CDR2 FQNEAQ. With V trimmed by 2 bases and J by 0 bases, 3 bases remained unmatched. The CDR3 bases are TGTGCCAGCAGCTTAACGCGGGGGGCCTCCTACGAGCAGTACTTC. As protein: CASSLTRGASYEQYF.

V is TRBV7-3 and J is TRBJ2-2; 13 bases line up with TRBD2. The CDR3 runs 15 residues. Germline CDR1 is SGHTA and CDR2 is FQGTGA. With 5 bases clipped from V and 6 bases from J, the junction kept 3 bases outside the gene matches. The CDR3 sequence is CASSATSGGAGELFF. CDR3 nucleotide sequence: TGTGCCAGCAGCGCCACTAGCGGGGGGGCCGGGGAGCTGTTTTTT.

This chain connects TRBV2 to TRBJ2-5, with 7 bases that match TRBD1. The DNA end is a closer match to TRBJ2-7, so the J assignment may be wrong. Germline-derived CDR1 and CDR2 are SNHLY and FYNNEI. The CDR3 runs 13 residues. The CDR3 DNA reads TGTGCCAGCAGACCGGGACAGATCTACGAGCAGTACTTC. It codes for CASRPGQIYEQYF.

On this clone itself: Other DNA sequences in the sample encode the same CDR3. The J gene is TRBJ2-3, the V gene TRBV5-1; possible D gene TRBD1, 6 bases. Germline V gene sequence: CDR1 SGHRS, CDR2 YFSETQ. The length of the CDR3 is 16 residues. Trimming took off 4 bases at V and 2 bases at J, with 17 bases between the two ends. CDR3 loop: CASSPVTGDATDTQYF. The CDR3 nucleotides read TGCGCCAGCAGCCCAGTGACAGGAGACGCCACAGATACGCAGTATTTT. The full variable domain, with the rest looked up from reference TRBV5-1 and TRBJ2-3, is KAGVTQTPRYLIKTRGQQVTLSCSPISGHRSVSWYQQTPGQGLQFLFEYFSETQRNKGNFPGRFSGRQFSNSRSEMNVSTLELGDSALYLCASSPVTGDATDTQYFGPGTRLTVL.

The chain links TRBV7-2 to TRBJ2-5, with 9 bases lining up with TRBD2. The CDR3 has 15 amino acids. The trim removed 1 base at V and 5 bases at J, leaving 5 bases unmatched. Germline CDR1 SGHTA, CDR2 FQGNSA. The CDR3 bases are TGTGCCAGCAGCTTAGGCGGCGGGGGGGCGGAGACCCAGTACTTC. Its translation is CASSLGGGGAETQYF.

The genes are TRBV5-1 and TRBJ2-1, with 8 positions matching TRBD2. Germline CDR1 reads SGHRS; CDR2 reads YFSETQ. The trim removed 7 bases at V and 7 bases at J, leaving 10 bases unmatched. This CDR3 has 14 residues. The CDR3 loop is CASGRGGGLNEQFF. CDR3 coding DNA: TGCGCCAGCGGGAGGGGCGGGGGGCTTAATGAGCAGTTCTTC.

The gene calls are TRBV29-1 and TRBJ1-3; D is possibly TRBD1 (5 bases). The CDR3 has 14 residues. The V gene lost 6 bases and the J gene lost 0 bases, with 12 bases spanning the gap. The V gene's germline CDR1 is SQVTM and CDR2 ANQGSEA. In nucleotides, the CDR3 is TGCAGCGTCGCCACAGGAAGCTCTGGAAACACCATATATTTT. Its translation: CSVATGSSGNTIYF.

J is TRBJ2-7 and V is TRBV6-5, with D possibly TRBD2 on 5 matching bases. CDR1 and CDR2 (germline): MNHEY, SVGAGI. The V end lost 6 bases, the J end lost 4 bases, and 10 bases lay between the germline ends. This CDR3 is 12 amino acids long. In DNA, the CDR3 is TGTGCCAGCAGCCGAGAGGGTTACGAGCAGTACTTC. Its protein is CASSREGYEQYF.

Worth noting for this clone: A junction boundary mismatches the germline segment, possibly from a read error. V usage is TRBV10-1 and J usage is TRBJ2-2; D gene unclear. Germline V gives CDR1 WNHNN, CDR2 SYGVQD (reference sequence). The CDR3 contains 18 residues. CDR3 sequence: CGSSDHGLGDVDTGELFF. The CDR3 DNA sequence: TGCGGCAGCAGTGACCATGGATTAGGAGATGTCGACACCGGGGAGCTGTTTTTT.

This clone came up a few times. The CDR3 region is CASGTGVGETQYF. CDR3 bases: TGCGCCAGCGGGACAGGTGTCGGGGAGACCCAGTACTTC. This sequence joins TRBV5-1 and TRBJ2-5, with 8 positions matching TRBD1. This CDR3 is 13 amino acids long. The germline V gene encodes CDR1 SGHRS and CDR2 YFSETQ. The junction had 7 bases not matched to a gene; V was cut back by 7 bases and J by 5 bases.

This chain connects TRBV9 to TRBJ1-1, with D unresolved. This CDR3 comprises 11 residues. CDR1 is SGDLS and CDR2 is YYNGEE in the germline V gene. The germline V and J ends were trimmed by 4 bases and 7 bases, with 8 bases remaining between them. This CDR3 reads CASSLLGEAFF. The DNA of the CDR3 is TGTGCCAGCAGCCTCCTAGGTGAAGCTTTCTTT.

The chain carries TRBV5-1 and TRBJ1-4, with a possible D match to TRBD1 (5 bases). The ends were cut back, 6 bases at V and 3 bases at J, with 15 bases in the middle. This CDR3 region has 15 residues. Germline assignment: CDR1 SGHRS and CDR2 YFSETQ. In nucleotides, the CDR3 is TGCGCCAGCACCCTTGGCGGGACTCCTAATGAAAAACTGTTTTTT. Encoded protein: CASTLGGTPNEKLFF. The variable domain in full, completed from reference TRBV5-1 and TRBJ1-4, reads KAGVTQTPRYLIKTRGQQVTLSCSPISGHRSVSWYQQTPGQGLQFLFEYFSETQRNKGNFPGRFSGRQFSNSRSEMNVSTLELGDSALYLCASTLGGTPNEKLFFGSGTQLSVL.

This clone has a handful of counts. This rearrangement joins TRBV2 to TRBJ2-3; D may be TRBD1 (6 bases). This CDR3 has 12 amino acids. The germline gives CDR1 SNHLY, CDR2 FYNNEI. The ends were cut back, 6 bases at V and 6 bases at J, with 10 bases in the middle. This CDR3 reads CASRDTGDTQYF. The CDR3, as DNA: TGTGCCAGCAGGGACACAGGGGATACGCAGTATTTT.

The chain uses TRBV5-1 and TRBJ1-5; D is unclear. The CDR3 covers 18 residues. The germline CDR1 and CDR2 sequences are SGHRS and YFSETQ. V lost 4 bases and J lost 0, with 20 bases in between. CDR3 coding DNA: TGCGCCAGCAGCGTGACCCCACGACGAGAGGCTAGCAATCAGCCCCAGCATTTT. It yields the protein CASSVTPRREASNQPQHF.

This chain connects TRBV7-9 to TRBJ1-2, with D maybe TRBD1 (6 bases). This CDR3 contains 14 residues. Deletions cut 0 bases from V and 6 bases from J, with 11 bases between. CDR1 is SEHNR, CDR2 FQNEAQ, per germline (reference sequence). CDR3 in amino acids: CASSLAWPGDGYTF. For the CDR3, the DNA is TGTGCCAGCAGCTTAGCGTGGCCAGGGGATGGCTACACCTTC.

The chain joins TRBV5-1 to TRBJ1-2; 11 bases are a match to TRBD1. The CDR3 contains 15 residues. Germline CDR1 reads SGHRS; CDR2 reads YFSETQ. The ends lost 4 bases at V and 8 bases at J; junction bases unmatched: 10. CDR3 nucleotide sequence: TGCGCCAGCAGCATCCGGACAGGGGGCACGGAGGGCTACACCTTC. This encodes CASSIRTGGTEGYTF.

A single count supports this clone. The chain couples TRBV30 to TRBJ1-1; 8 bases line up with TRBD1. Germline-derived CDR1 and CDR2 are GTSNPN and SVGIG (reference sequence). This CDR3 comprises 12 residues. Trimming removed 5 bases from V and 10 bases from J; junction bases left unmatched: 9. The CDR3 protein is CAWDDRGAPAFF. The CDR3 DNA follows: TGTGCCTGGGACGACAGGGGCGCCCCAGCTTTCTTT.

This clone was seen a few times. V and J are TRBV5-1 and TRBJ2-2; 15 nucleotides align to TRBD2. Germline values: CDR1 SGHRS, CDR2 YFSETQ. Trimming removed 4 bases from V and 6 bases from J; junction bases left unmatched: 10. There are 18 residues in the CDR3. CDR3 in DNA: TGCGCCAGCAGCCCTAGGACTAGCGGGGGGGCCGGTCCCGGGGAGCTGTTTTTT. Encoded protein: CASSPRTSGGAGPGELFF.

This chain links TRBV7-2 with TRBJ2-3; D call uncertain. V was clipped by 5 bases and J by 4 bases, with 10 bases between them. The CDR3 runs 13 residues. The germline V gene has CDR1 SGHTA and CDR2 FQGNSA. CDR3 in amino acids: CASSLLVADTQYF. In nucleotides, the CDR3 is TGTGCCAGCAGCCTCTTAGTTGCAGATACGCAGTATTTT.

The table lists this clone with a count of one. The chain couples TRBV14 to TRBJ2-1, with 8 bases matching TRBD1. CDR3 size: 17 residues. Trimming at V came to 1 base and at J to 7 bases, leaving 12 bases not matched to a gene. Germline V CDR1 and CDR2: SGHDN, FVKESK. For the CDR3, the DNA is TGTGCCAGCAGCCAAGTTAGAGCGGACAGGGATAGGAATGAGCAGTTCTTC. Encoded protein: CASSQVRADRDRNEQFF.